This TCR beta chain was obtained from a study of CD8 T cells in Susac syndrome. In blood CD8+ and CD4+ T cells, TCR beta underwent sequencing. Points from the study as a whole: Individuals included in the TCR sequencing and HLA analysis were acknowledged by the study to be relatively few in number.

In regard to this clonotype: Its antigen is currently unknown.

With random hexamers, reverse transcription was performed on about 0.5 to 1 ug of RNA. In TCRdb, the immunoSEQ multiplex PCR reads were re-called with MiXCR into one record per CDR3 protein. The sample has over 100,000 distinct CDR3 sequences, roughly 96% seen once. Germline V lookup: CDR1 LNHNV, CDR2 YYDKDF (reference sequence). The CDR3 extends over 15 amino acids. V lost 1 base, J lost 5 bases, and 3 bases stayed unmatched. The clonotype comes from a human donor in good health. The sample was CD4+ T cells from PBMCs. The chain has TRBV15 and TRBJ2-1, with 9 bases that match TRBD2. As DNA, the CDR3 is TGTGCCACCAGCAGAGGACTAGCGGAAAACAATGAGCAGTTCTTC. Translation: CATSRGLAENNEQFF.